This is a list of T cell receptor beta chains from one sample in a study of naive and memory T cell subsets. TCRdb reprocessed the UMI-ligation and nested PCR reads via MiXCR and lists one record per CDR3 protein. Counted here are some 80,000 distinct CDR3 sequences, 9% occurring once; the ten biggest clones make up roughly 1.2%. The sample comprised naive CD8+ T cells from blood. These receptors were obtained from a human donor in good health. Both conserved end residues are part of each CDR3. A D gene is named only where the DNA matches it firmly. Clone size appears in some rows only: once, few, many, or a class for an expanded clone.

clone_size	v_call	j_call	d_call	cdr3_aa	cdr3_nt
-	TRBV28	TRBJ2-5	-	CASSMTELQYF	TGTGCCAGCAGTATGACAGAACTCCAGTACTTC
many	TRBV5-1	TRBJ2-1	TRBD2	CASSLRTGLALSYNEQFF	TGCGCCAGCAGCTTGAGAACGGGACTAGCTTTGTCCTACAATGAGCAGTTCTTC
few	TRBV29-1	TRBJ2-7	-	CSVEQNYEQYF	TGCAGCGTTGAACAGAACTACGAGCAGTACTTC
few	TRBV12-3/TRBV12-4	TRBJ1-1	TRBD1	CASSLGQVNTEAFF	TGTGCCAGCAGCCTGGGACAGGTGAACACTGAAGCTTTCTTT
few	TRBV29-1	TRBJ2-1	-	CSVEYRHNEQFF	TGCAGCGTTGAATACAGGCACAATGAGCAGTTCTTC
-	TRBV7-9	TRBJ2-3	TRBD1	CASSLVTGTGDGGEGDTQYF	TGTGCCAGCAGCTTAGTAACCGGGACAGGGGACGGAGGTGAAGGCGATACGCAGTATTTT
many	TRBV29-1	TRBJ1-4	TRBD1	CSVEDGDSSGITF	TGCAGCGTTGAAGACGGGGACAGCTCCGGGATAACTTTT
many	TRBV6-2/TRBV6-3	TRBJ2-7	-	CASSYSDRPSYEQYF	TGTGCCAGCAGTTACTCAGACAGGCCTTCCTACGAGCAGTACTTC
-	TRBV5-4	TRBJ2-2	TRBD1	CATSTSTGGHTGELFF	TGTGCCACCTCAACTTCGACAGGGGGCCACACCGGGGAGCTGTTTTTT
once	TRBV19	TRBJ2-1	TRBD2	CASSFSGRDHEQFF	TGTGCCAGTAGTTTTAGCGGGAGAGATCATGAGCAGTTCTTC
many	TRBV3-1	TRBJ2-7	-	CASSQEYRVYEQYF	TGTGCCAGCAGCCAAGAGTATCGCGTCTACGAGCAGTACTTC
many	TRBV29-1	TRBJ1-3	-	CSANGGLHSGNTIYF	TGCAGCGCCAACGGGGGGCTCCACTCTGGAAACACCATATATTTT
many	TRBV2	TRBJ2-7	-	CASSVRGDSYEQYF	TGTGCCAGCAGTGTCCGCGGGGACTCCTACGAGCAGTACTTC
-	TRBV20-1	TRBJ2-1	TRBD2	CSAARLAMYNEQFF	TGCAGTGCTGCACGACTAGCGATGTACAATGAGCAGTTCTTC
many	TRBV6-6	TRBJ2-7	-	CASSYSTSSYEQYF	TGTGCCAGCAGTTACTCGACTAGCTCCTACGAGCAGTACTTC
few	TRBV2	TRBJ1-5	-	CASSEDGAKVAPQPQHF	TGTGCCAGCAGTGAAGACGGGGCGAAGGTGGCCCCTCAGCCCCAGCATTTT
many	TRBV20-1	TRBJ2-1	TRBD2	CSARDGTSGYNEQFF	TGCAGTGCTAGAGATGGGACTAGCGGATACAATGAGCAGTTCTTC
few	TRBV6-5	TRBJ2-7	TRBD2	CASSPLAGGPYEQYF	TGTGCCAGCAGTCCACTAGCGGGAGGACCCTACGAGCAGTACTTC
-	TRBV27	TRBJ2-7	TRBD2	CASSLSGRPFEQYF	TGTGCCAGCAGTTTAAGCGGGAGGCCATTCGAGCAGTACTTC
-	TRBV6-1	TRBJ2-7	-	CASSPHSRSSYEQYF	TGTGCCAGCAGTCCCCATTCCCGATCCTCTTACGAGCAGTACTTC
few	TRBV7-6	TRBJ1-4	-	CASSSGEGDDEKLFF	TGTGCCAGCAGCTCGGGGGAGGGCGATGATGAAAAACTGTTTTTT
few	TRBV29-1	TRBJ2-7	-	CSVETGTSSYEQYF	TGCAGCGTTGAGACCGGGACGAGCTCCTACGAGCAGTACTTC
-	TRBV3-1	TRBJ2-5	-	CASSQEVGRQETQYF	TGTGCCAGCAGCCAAGAGGTGGGCAGACAAGAGACCCAGTACTTC
few	TRBV28	TRBJ2-5	-	CASADGETRGGTQYF	TGTGCCAGCGCAGATGGGGAAACCCGTGGGGGGACCCAGTACTTC
once	TRBV6-2/TRBV6-3	TRBJ2-7	-	CASSSDRTYEQYF	TGTGCCAGCAGCTCAGACAGGACCTACGAGCAGTACTTC
many	TRBV4-1	TRBJ2-3	TRBD2	CASSQETLSGRATDTQYF	TGCGCCAGCAGCCAAGAGACCCTTAGCGGGAGAGCTACAGATACGCAGTATTTT
-	TRBV12-3/TRBV12-4	TRBJ2-5	-	CASRAPGLPQETQYF	TGTGCCAGCAGGGCCCCGGGACTGCCACAAGAGACCCAGTACTTC
many	TRBV28	TRBJ2-7	TRBD2	CASTDIYPGGDIYEQYF	TGTGCCAGCACCGATATCTATCCGGGGGGGGACATATACGAGCAGTACTTC
few	TRBV29-1	TRBJ1-1	TRBD1	CSALTGTTEAFF	TGCAGTGCCCTGACAGGGACCACTGAAGCTTTCTTT
few	TRBV3-1	TRBJ2-1	-	CASSQDNSWANRGGNEQFF	TGTGCCAGCAGCCAAGATAATTCATGGGCTAACCGAGGGGGGAATGAGCAGTTCTTC
many	TRBV6-5	TRBJ2-3	-	CASSYSSSSTDTQYF	TGTGCCAGCAGTTACTCATCTAGTAGCACAGATACGCAGTATTTT
many	TRBV7-9	TRBJ1-1	-	CASSPSAEAFF	TGTGCCAGCAGCCCCTCTGCGGAAGCTTTCTTT
few	TRBV19	TRBJ2-2	-	CASSPHGGSMGGELFF	TGTGCCAGTAGTCCCCATGGGGGTTCCATGGGCGGGGAGCTGTTTTTT
-	TRBV27	TRBJ1-2	TRBD1	CASSLSAGGHGYTF	TGTGCCAGCAGTTTATCGGCAGGGGGACATGGCTACACCTTC
-	TRBV5-4	TRBJ1-1	-	CASSLWTGTEAFF	TGTGCCAGCAGCTTGTGGACGGGCACTGAAGCTTTCTTT
few	TRBV29-1	TRBJ2-3	-	CSVLPPLSTDTQYF	TGCAGCGTTTTACCCCCCCTTAGCACAGATACGCAGTATTTT
-	TRBV7-9	TRBJ2-7	TRBD1	CASSGGQGAYEQYF	TGTGCCAGCAGCGGAGGGCAGGGGGCATACGAGCAGTACTTC
few	TRBV29-1	TRBJ2-7	TRBD1	CSVRTGGGTYEQYF	TGCAGCGTGCGGACAGGGGGTGGCACATACGAGCAGTACTTC
many	TRBV6-2/TRBV6-3	TRBJ1-2	-	CASSSPGPSYGYTF	TGTGCCAGCAGTTCCCCGGGTCCCAGCTATGGCTACACCTTC
few	TRBV11-2	TRBJ2-2	TRBD1	CASSFPSQGVNTGELFF	TGTGCCAGCAGCTTTCCCTCCCAGGGGGTGAACACCGGGGAGCTGTTTTTT
many	TRBV10-3	TRBJ2-3	-	CAISEFRGSDTQYF	TGTGCCATCAGTGAGTTTCGGGGTTCGGATACGCAGTATTTT
many	TRBV29-1	TRBJ1-1	-	CSVLLGRPQNTEAFF	TGCAGCGTCCTCCTCGGCAGGCCTCAGAACACTGAAGCTTTCTTT
-	TRBV27	TRBJ1-6	-	CASGIASRSPLHF	TGTGCCAGCGGTATCGCCTCGAGGTCACCCCTCCACTTT
many	TRBV4-1	TRBJ2-6	-	CASSQDDLSPSGANVLTF	TGCGCCAGCAGCCAAGACGACCTCTCACCCTCTGGGGCCAACGTCCTGACTTTC
many	TRBV6-5	TRBJ2-1	-	CASSLQGEVLDEQFF	TGTGCCAGCAGTTTGCAGGGGGAGGTTCTTGATGAGCAGTTCTTC